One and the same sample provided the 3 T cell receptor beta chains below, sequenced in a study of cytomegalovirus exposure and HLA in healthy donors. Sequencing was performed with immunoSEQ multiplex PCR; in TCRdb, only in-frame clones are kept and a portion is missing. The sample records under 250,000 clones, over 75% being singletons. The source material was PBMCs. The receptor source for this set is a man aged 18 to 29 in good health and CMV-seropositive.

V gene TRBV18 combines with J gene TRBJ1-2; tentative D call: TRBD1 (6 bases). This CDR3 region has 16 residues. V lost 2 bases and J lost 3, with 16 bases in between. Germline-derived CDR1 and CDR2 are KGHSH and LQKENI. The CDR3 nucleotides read TGTGCCAGCTCACCAGTTGGGGGGGCACCCGACTATGGCTACACCTTC. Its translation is CASSPVGGAPDYGYTF.

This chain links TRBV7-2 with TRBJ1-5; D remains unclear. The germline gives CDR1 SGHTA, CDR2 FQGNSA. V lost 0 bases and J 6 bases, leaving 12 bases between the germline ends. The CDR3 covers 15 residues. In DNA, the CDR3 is TGTGCCAGCAGCTTAGCGGCGGGGTGGGGTCAGCCCCAGCATTTT. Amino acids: CASSLAAGWGQPQHF.

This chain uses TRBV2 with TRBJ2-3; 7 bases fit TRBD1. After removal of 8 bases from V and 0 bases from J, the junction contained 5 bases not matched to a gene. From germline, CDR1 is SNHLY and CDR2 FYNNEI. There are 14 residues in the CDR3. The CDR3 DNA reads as TGTGCCAGCTCCAGGGACAGTAGCACAGATACGCAGTATTTT. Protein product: CASSRDSSTDTQYF.